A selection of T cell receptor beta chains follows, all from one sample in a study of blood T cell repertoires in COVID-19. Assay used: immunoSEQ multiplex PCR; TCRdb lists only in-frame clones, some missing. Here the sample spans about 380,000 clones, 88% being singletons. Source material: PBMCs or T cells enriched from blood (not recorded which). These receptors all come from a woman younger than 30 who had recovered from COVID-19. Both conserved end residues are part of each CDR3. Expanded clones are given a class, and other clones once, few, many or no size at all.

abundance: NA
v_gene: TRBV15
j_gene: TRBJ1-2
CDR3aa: CATSRDPGQGNYGYTF

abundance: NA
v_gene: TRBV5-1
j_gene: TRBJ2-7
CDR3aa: CASSKWDTPTRYF

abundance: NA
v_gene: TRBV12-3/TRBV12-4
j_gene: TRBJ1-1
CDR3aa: CATTLNTEAFF

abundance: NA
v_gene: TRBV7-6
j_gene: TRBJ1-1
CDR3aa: CASSLAQGLDTEAFF

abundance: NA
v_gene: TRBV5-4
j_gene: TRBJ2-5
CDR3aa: CASSLGDRGRETQYF

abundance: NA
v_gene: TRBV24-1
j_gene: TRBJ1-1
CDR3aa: CATSDFTLRRGAFF

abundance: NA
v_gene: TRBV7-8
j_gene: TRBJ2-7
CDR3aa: CASSFPGGEQYF

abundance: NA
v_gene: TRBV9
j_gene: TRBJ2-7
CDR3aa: CASSVGSGLSYEQYF

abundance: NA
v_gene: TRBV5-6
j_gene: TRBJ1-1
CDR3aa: CASSLLPGGGTEAFF

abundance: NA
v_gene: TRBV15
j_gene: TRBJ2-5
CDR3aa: CATGPGGGLSTQYF

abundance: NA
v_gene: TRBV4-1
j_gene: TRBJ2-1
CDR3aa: CASSQDQRTAYNEQFF

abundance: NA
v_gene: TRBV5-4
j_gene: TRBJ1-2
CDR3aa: CASSLGRPLDYGYTF

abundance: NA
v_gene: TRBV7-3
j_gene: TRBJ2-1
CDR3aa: CASSLSVRPSYNEQFF

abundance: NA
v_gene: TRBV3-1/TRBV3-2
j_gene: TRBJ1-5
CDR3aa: CASSQGGGNQPQHF

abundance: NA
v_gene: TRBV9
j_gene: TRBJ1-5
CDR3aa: CASSQGSNQPQHF

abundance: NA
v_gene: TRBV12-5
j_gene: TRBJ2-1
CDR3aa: CASGLGPQGDNEQFF

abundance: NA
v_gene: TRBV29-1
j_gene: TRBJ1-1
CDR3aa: CSVADGGRDTEAFF

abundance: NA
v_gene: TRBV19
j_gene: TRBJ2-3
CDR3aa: CASSPRTSGGAIDTQYF

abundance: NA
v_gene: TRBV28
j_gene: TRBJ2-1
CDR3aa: CASGSGGGYNEQFF

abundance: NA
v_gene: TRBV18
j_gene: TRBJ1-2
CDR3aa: CASSPEGDYGYTF

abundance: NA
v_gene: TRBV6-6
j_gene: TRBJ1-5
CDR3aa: CASSYSWQGGNQPQHF

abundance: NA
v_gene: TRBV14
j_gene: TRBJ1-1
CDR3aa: CASSQRRLGDTEAFF

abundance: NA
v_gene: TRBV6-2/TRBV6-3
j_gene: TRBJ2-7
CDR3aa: CASSYLAGGPHEQYF

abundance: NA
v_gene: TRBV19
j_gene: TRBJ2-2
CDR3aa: CASSLDRGNTGELFF

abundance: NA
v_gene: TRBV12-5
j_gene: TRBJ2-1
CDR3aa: CASGPRVNSYNEQFF

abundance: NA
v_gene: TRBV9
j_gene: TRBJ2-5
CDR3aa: CASNRDSQETQYF

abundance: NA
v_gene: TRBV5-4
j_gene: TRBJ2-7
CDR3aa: CASSRAGGGDEQYF

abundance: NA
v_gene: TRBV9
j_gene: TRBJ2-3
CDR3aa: CASSVATKSTDTQYF

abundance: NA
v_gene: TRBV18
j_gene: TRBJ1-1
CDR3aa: CASSVERGGNTEAFF

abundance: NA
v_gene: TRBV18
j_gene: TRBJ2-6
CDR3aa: CASSLGTGAQGGANVLTF

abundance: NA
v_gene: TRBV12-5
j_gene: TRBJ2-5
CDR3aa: CASGKAGETQYF

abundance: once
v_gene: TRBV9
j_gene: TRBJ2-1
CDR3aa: CASSETGINEQFF

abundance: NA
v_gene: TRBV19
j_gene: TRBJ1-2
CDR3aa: CASSIFTTTGFNYGYTF

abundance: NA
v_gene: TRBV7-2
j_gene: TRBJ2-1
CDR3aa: CASSLVAGDTNEQFF

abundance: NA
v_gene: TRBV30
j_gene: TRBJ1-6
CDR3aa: CAWTSTGDSPLHF

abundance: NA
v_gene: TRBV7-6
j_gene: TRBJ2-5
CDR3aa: CASSSLWAQETQYF

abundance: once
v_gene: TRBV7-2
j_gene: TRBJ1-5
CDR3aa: CASSPTGVLSNQPQHF

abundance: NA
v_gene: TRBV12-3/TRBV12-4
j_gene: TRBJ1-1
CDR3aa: CASYTGGAEAFF

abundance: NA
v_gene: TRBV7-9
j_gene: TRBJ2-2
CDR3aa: CASSLDREEGELFF

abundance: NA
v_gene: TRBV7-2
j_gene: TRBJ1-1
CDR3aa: CASSLDGRSEAFF

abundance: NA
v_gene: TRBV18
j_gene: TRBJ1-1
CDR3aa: CASSPGQRNTEAFF

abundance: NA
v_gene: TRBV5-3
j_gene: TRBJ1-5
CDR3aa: CARSLARAGGNQPQHF

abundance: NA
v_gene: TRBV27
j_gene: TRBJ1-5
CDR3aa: CASSIHLSNQPQHF

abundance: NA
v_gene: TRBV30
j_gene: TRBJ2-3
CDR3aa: CAWIKKGQGLNTQYF

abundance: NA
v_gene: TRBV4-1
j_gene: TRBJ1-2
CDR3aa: CASSQVDSQNYGYTF

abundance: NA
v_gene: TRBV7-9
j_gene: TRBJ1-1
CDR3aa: CASRRGQLEAFF